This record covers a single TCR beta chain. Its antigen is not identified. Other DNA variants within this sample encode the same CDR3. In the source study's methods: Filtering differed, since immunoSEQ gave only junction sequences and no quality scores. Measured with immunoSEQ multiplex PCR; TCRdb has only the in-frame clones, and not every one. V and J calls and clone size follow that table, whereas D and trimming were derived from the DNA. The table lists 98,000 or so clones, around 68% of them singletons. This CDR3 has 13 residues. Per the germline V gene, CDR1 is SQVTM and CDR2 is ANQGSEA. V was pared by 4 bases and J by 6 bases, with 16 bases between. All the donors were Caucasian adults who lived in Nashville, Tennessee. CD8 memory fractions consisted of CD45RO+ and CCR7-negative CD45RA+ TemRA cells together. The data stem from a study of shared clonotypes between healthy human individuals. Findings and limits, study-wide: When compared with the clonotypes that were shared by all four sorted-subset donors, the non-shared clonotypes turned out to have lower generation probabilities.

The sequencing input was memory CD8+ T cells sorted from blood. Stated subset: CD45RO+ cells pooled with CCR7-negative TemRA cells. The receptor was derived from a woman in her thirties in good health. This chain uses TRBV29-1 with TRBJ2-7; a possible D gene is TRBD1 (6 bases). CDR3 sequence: CSVGSGEGGEQYF. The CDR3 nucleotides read TGCAGCGTTGGATCAGGGGAAGGCGGCGAGCAGTACTTC.